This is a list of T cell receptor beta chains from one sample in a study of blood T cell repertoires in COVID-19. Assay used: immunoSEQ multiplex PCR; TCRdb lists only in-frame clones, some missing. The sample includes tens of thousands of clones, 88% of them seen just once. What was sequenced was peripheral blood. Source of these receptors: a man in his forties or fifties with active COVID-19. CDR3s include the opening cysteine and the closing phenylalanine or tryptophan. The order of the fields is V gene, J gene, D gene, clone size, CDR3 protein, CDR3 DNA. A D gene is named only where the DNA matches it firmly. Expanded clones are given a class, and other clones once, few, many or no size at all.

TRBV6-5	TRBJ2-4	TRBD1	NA	CASSPGTADIQYF	TGTGCCAGCAGCCCAGGGACAGCAGACATTCAGTACTTC
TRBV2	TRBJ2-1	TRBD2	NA	CASKPRRETYNEQFF	TGTGCCAGCAAGCCGCGGCGGGAGACGTACAATGAGCAGTTCTTC
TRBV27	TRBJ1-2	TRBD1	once	CASSLSAGGFYGYTF	TGTGCCAGCAGTTTATCTGCAGGGGGCTTCTATGGCTACACCTTC
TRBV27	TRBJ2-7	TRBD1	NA	CASSKDRVPSYEQYF	TGTGCCAGCAGCAAGGACAGGGTACCCTCCTACGAGCAGTACTTC
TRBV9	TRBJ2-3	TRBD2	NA	CASSVATSSGGASDTQYF	TGTGCCAGCAGCGTAGCTACGTCTAGCGGGGGGGCCTCGGATACGCAGTATTTT
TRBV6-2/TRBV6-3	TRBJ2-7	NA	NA	CASSYSRGASVSHEQYF	TGTGCCAGCAGTTACTCCCGTGGGGCTAGCGTATCCCACGAGCAGTACTTC
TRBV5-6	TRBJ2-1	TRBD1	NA	CASRDRGNEQFF	TGTGCCAGCCGGGACAGGGGTAATGAGCAGTTCTTC
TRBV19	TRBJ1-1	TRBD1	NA	CASSTDRWNIEAFF	TGTGCCAGTAGTACGGACAGGTGGAACATTGAAGCTTTCTTT
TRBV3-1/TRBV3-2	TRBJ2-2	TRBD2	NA	CASSPVTSGSSGELFF	TGTGCCAGCAGCCCCGTGACAAGCGGGAGTTCCGGGGAGCTGTTTTTT
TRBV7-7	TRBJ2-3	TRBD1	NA	CASSLSSGGPDTQYF	TGTGCCAGCAGCTTATCATCAGGGGGCCCAGATACGCAGTATTTT
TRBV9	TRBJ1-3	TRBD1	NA	CASSVAGTAGNTIYF	TGTGCCAGCAGCGTAGCCGGGACAGCGGGAAACACCATATATTTT
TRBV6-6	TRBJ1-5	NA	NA	CASSGLSNQPQHF	TGTGCCAGCAGTGGGCTTAGCAATCAGCCCCAGCATTTT
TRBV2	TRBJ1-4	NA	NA	CALAGAPNEKLFF	TGTGCCCTAGCGGGGGCCCCTAATGAAAAACTGTTTTTT
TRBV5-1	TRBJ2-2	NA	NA	CASSLETGGDTGELFF	TGCGCCAGCAGCTTGGAAACAGGGGGGGACACCGGGGAGCTGTTTTTT
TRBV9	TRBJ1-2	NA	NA	CASSAGLNGGYTF	TGTGCCAGCAGCGCCGGACTCAACGGTGGCTACACCTTC
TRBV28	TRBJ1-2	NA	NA	CASSFPLTVNYGYTF	TGTGCCAGCAGTTTCCCTCTTACAGTTAACTATGGCTACACCTTC
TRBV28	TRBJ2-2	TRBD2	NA	CASRLLAGVPGELFF	TGTGCCAGCAGGCTACTAGCGGGAGTCCCCGGGGAGCTGTTTTTT
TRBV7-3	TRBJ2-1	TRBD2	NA	CASSFGAGGRNEQFF	TGTGCCAGCAGCTTTGGCGCGGGGGGCCGAAATGAGCAGTTCTTC
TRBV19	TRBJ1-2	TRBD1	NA	CASSRRPGQSDGYTF	TGTGCCAGTAGTAGGCGACCGGGACAGTCCGACGGCTACACCTTC
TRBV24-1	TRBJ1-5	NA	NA	CATSEQDSNQPQHF	TGTGCCACCAGTGAACAGGATAGCAATCAGCCCCAGCATTTT
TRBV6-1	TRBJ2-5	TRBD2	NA	CASSEELLTSGVHGTQYF	TGTGCCAGCAGTGAAGAACTTTTGACTAGCGGGGTCCACGGGACCCAGTACTTC
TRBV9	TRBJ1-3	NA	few	CASSVTQGRAGNTIYF	TGTGCCAGCAGCGTAACACAGGGAAGGGCTGGAAACACCATATATTTT
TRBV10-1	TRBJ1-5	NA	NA	CASSESAAEQPQHF	TGCGCCAGCAGTGAGTCGGCCGCCGAACAGCCCCAGCATTTT
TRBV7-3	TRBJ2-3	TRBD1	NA	CASSTGRDSVTDTQYF	TGTGCCAGCAGCACAGGCCGGGACAGCGTCACAGATACGCAGTATTTT
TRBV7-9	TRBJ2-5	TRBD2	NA	CASTRLAGGQETQYF	TGTGCCAGCACCCGACTAGCGGGGGGCCAAGAGACCCAGTACTTC
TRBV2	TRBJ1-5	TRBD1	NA	CASSLDRVNNQPQHF	TGTGCCAGCAGTCTTGACAGGGTAAATAATCAGCCCCAGCATTTT
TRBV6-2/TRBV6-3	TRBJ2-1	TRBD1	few	CASSYPSTGDTYNEQFF	TGTGCCAGCAGTTACCCCTCGACAGGGGACACCTACAATGAGCAGTTCTTC
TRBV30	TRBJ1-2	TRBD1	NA	CAWKTTGTGISYTF	TGTGCCTGGAAAACGACCGGGACAGGGATTAGCTACACCTTC
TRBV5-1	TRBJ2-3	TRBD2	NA	CASRLAGVADTQYF	TGCGCCAGCAGACTAGCGGGAGTGGCAGATACGCAGTATTTT
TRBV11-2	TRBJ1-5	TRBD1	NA	CASSLASQGAGGGPQHF	TGTGCCAGCAGCTTAGCGTCTCAGGGGGCGGGTGGGGGGCCCCAGCATTTT
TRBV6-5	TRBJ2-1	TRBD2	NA	CASTKSGGPVNEQFF	TGTGCCAGCACCAAGAGCGGGGGGCCCGTCAATGAGCAGTTCTTC
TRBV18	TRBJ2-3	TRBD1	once	CASCVTGGVADTQYF	TGTGCCAGCTGCGTTACAGGGGGCGTCGCAGATACGCAGTATTTT
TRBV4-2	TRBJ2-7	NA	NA	CASSQRQSTYEQYF	TGTGCCAGCAGCCAACGACAATCGACCTACGAGCAGTACTTC
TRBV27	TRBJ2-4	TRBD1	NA	CASSFHTGVAKNIQYF	TGTGCCAGCAGTTTTCATACAGGGGTAGCCAAAAACATTCAGTACTTC
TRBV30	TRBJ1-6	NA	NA	CAWSEQSNSPLHF	TGTGCCTGGAGTGAACAGTCTAATTCACCCCTCCACTTT
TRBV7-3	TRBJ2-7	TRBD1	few	CASSSKTGSYEQYF	TGTGCCAGCAGCTCTAAGACAGGGTCCTACGAGCAGTACTTC
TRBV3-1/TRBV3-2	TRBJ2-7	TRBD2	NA	CASSALWGGYEQYF	TGTGCCAGCAGCGCACTATGGGGGGGCTACGAGCAGTACTTC
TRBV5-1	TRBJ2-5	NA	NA	CASSLLGQIQETQYF	TGCGCCAGCAGCTTGCTCGGACAGATACAAGAGACCCAGTACTTC
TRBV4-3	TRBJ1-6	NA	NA	CASSQAQTGLGSPLHF	TGCGCCAGCAGCCAGGCTCAGACGGGGTTAGGTTCACCCCTCCACTTT
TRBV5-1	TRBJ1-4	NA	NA	CASTEQPTNEKLFF	TGCGCCAGCACCGAACAGCCAACTAATGAAAAACTGTTTTTT
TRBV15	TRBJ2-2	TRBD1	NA	CATSREPGQGTGELFF	TGTGCCACCAGCAGAGAGCCTGGACAGGGCACCGGGGAGCTGTTTTTT
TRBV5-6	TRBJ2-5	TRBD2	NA	CASSLWAGEEEETQYF	TGTGCCAGCAGCTTGTGGGCGGGAGAGGAGGAAGAGACCCAGTACTTC
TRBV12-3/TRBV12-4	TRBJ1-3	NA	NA	CASSLTENTIYF	TGTGCCAGCAGTTTAACAGAAAACACCATATATTTT
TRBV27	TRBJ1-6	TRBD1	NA	CASSLYRQGNSPLHF	TGTGCCAGCAGTTTATATCGACAGGGGAATTCACCCCTCCACTTT
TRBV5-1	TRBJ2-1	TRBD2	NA	CASSWGGGTYNEQFF	TGCGCCAGCAGCTGGGGGGGAGGCACCTACAATGAGCAGTTCTTC
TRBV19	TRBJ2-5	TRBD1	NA	CASSVRGREETQYF	TGTGCCAGTAGTGTCAGGGGGCGCGAGGAGACCCAGTACTTC
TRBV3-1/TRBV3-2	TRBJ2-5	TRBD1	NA	CASSPRWGQGQETQYF	TGTGCCAGCAGCCCCAGGTGGGGACAGGGCCAAGAGACCCAGTACTTC
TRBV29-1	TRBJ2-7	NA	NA	CSVASTREEQYF	TGCAGCGTTGCGAGCACTCGGGAGGAGCAGTACTTC
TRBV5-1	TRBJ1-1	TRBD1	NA	CASSLGVDRRNTEAFF	TGCGCCAGCAGCTTGGGGGTGGACAGGCGGAACACTGAAGCTTTCTTT
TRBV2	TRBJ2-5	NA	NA	CASSLDGGGGETQYF	TGTGCCAGCAGCCTTGATGGGGGAGGTGGCGAGACCCAGTACTTC
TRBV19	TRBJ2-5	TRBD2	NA	CASSISSGGLILQETQYF	TGTGCCAGTAGTATCTCTTCGGGGGGACTCATTCTCCAAGAGACCCAGTACTTC
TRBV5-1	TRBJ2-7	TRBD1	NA	CASSRGQGDEQYF	TGCGCCAGCAGCCGGGGACAGGGGGACGAGCAGTACTTC